The rows below give T cell receptor beta chains drawn from one sample of a study of cytomegalovirus exposure and HLA in healthy donors. Assay: immunoSEQ multiplex PCR; the TCRdb copy retains only in-frame clones and omits some. The table records approximately 160,000 clones, around 63% of them present only once. Input material: PBMCs. These receptors were taken from a young woman in good health and CMV-seropositive. Both conserved end residues are part of each CDR3. A D gene is named only where the DNA matches it firmly. The size field is filled for only some rows; it gives once, few, many or a size class.

TRBV29-1	.	.	TRBJ2-1	15	CSVEELVKQGNEQFF	TGCAGCGTTGAAGAACTAGTGAAACAGGGCAATGAGCAGTTCTTC
TRBV25-1	.	.	TRBJ2-2	14	CASSEYEGTGELFF	TGTGCCAGCAGTGAATACGAGGGCACCGGGGAGCTGTTTTTT
TRBV5-1	TRBD1	few	TRBJ1-1	15	CASSSTTGLNTEAFF	TGCGCCAGCAGCTCGACGACAGGGCTGAACACTGAAGCTTTCTTT
TRBV4-2	.	once	TRBJ1-1	13	CASSPYYGEGAFF	TGTGCCAGCAGCCCGTACTACGGGGAGGGAGCTTTCTTT
TRBV29-1	.	.	TRBJ2-7	12	CSVGVASYEQYF	TGCAGCGTTGGTGTGGCTTCTTACGAGCAGTACTTC
TRBV28	.	.	TRBJ1-1	13	CASSPRGNTEAFF	TGTGCCAGCAGTCCCCGGGGGAACACTGAAGCTTTCTTT
TRBV5-6	.	.	TRBJ1-2	18	CASSLAWWRVGTNYGYTF	TGTGCCAGCAGCTTGGCTTGGTGGAGGGTCGGGACTAACTATGGCTACACCTTC
TRBV25-1	TRBD2	.	TRBJ2-5	16	CASSPGRLAAQETQYF	TGTGCCAGCAGTCCCGGGAGACTAGCGGCTCAAGAGACCCAGTACTTC
TRBV29-1	TRBD1	.	TRBJ2-7	14	CSVETGGRSYEQYF	TGCAGCGTCGAAACAGGGGGCCGTTCCTACGAGCAGTACTTC
TRBV30	TRBD1	.	TRBJ1-2	16	CAWSQLGQGYRAGYTF	TGTGCCTGGAGTCAACTTGGACAGGGATATAGGGCGGGCTACACCTTC
TRBV27	.	.	TRBJ1-5	14	CASSRTGPAQPQHF	TGTGCCAGCAGCCGAACAGGGCCCGCTCAGCCCCAGCATTTT
TRBV28	.	few	TRBJ2-2	12	CASTRGTGELFF	TGTGCCAGCACTAGGGGCACCGGGGAGCTGTTTTTT
TRBV7-9	.	.	TRBJ2-5	18	CASSPSPEAAGDQETQYF	TGTGCCAGCAGCCCTTCCCCGGAGGCTGCAGGGGATCAAGAGACCCAGTACTTC
TRBV28	TRBD1	.	TRBJ2-1	15	CASNLPRTGGNEQFF	TGTGCCAGCAACCTACCCCGGACAGGCGGCAATGAGCAGTTCTTC
TRBV4-1	TRBD2	few	TRBJ2-1	16	CASSPPGGARYNEQFF	TGCGCCAGCTCCCCCCCCGGGGGGGCGCGTTACAATGAGCAGTTCTTC
TRBV28	TRBD1	.	TRBJ1-1	12	CASSLGQGEAFF	TGTGCCAGCAGCCTCGGACAGGGTGAAGCTTTCTTT
TRBV6-6	TRBD2	few	TRBJ2-7	14	CARPEGTSSYEQYF	TGTGCCAGACCGGAAGGGACTAGCTCCTACGAGCAGTACTTC
TRBV6-4	.	.	TRBJ2-7	16	CASSDSGAATDYEQYF	TGTGCCAGCAGTGACTCTGGGGCCGCCACTGATTACGAGCAGTACTTC
TRBV27	.	.	TRBJ1-4	17	CASSLSSRGATNEKLFF	TGTGCCAGCAGTTTATCGAGTCGAGGAGCAACTAATGAAAAACTGTTTTTT
TRBV30	.	.	TRBJ1-2	16	CAWSALSGTRGPSDTF	TGTGCCTGGAGTGCATTATCCGGGACGCGGGGGCCATCGGACACCTTC
TRBV2	.	once	TRBJ1-4	16	CASSINSGLKNEKLFF	TGTGCCAGCAGCATTAATTCAGGGCTGAAAAATGAAAAACTGTTTTTT
TRBV27	.	.	TRBJ2-7	15	CASSLPGGQLYEQYF	TGTGCCAGCAGTTTGCCGGGGGGCCAACTCTACGAGCAGTACTTC
TRBV9	TRBD2	.	TRBJ2-7	17	CASSVDPGTSGKYEQYF	TGTGCCAGCAGCGTCGATCCCGGGACTAGCGGGAAATACGAGCAGTACTTC
TRBV10-2	.	once	TRBJ1-2	13	CATQRGTNYGYTF	TGCGCCACCCAAAGGGGGACCAACTATGGCTACACCTTC
TRBV9	.	.	TRBJ1-2	15	CASKVAPGLVGGYTF	TGTGCCAGCAAAGTGGCTCCGGGTTTGGTTGGGGGCTACACCTTC
TRBV18	.	.	TRBJ2-5	13	CASSLGLQETQYF	TGTGCCAGCTCACTTGGACTACAAGAGACCCAGTACTTC
TRBV27	.	.	TRBJ2-5	14	CASSFGGSQETQYF	TGTGCCAGCAGTTTTGGGGGGTCTCAAGAGACCCAGTACTTC
TRBV9	TRBD2	.	TRBJ2-1	22	CASSVGSGFTSGRGLGYNEQFF	TGTGCCAGCAGCGTAGGTTCTGGGTTTACTAGCGGGAGGGGGTTAGGCTACAATGAGCAGTTCTTC
TRBV6-5	.	.	TRBJ1-2	15	CASSDEAGGGDGYTF	TGTGCCAGCAGCGATGAGGCGGGGGGCGGAGATGGCTACACCTTC
TRBV2	TRBD2	few	TRBJ2-3	18	CASSDRHPTSAFTDTQYF	TGTGCCAGCAGTGATCGCCACCCGACTAGCGCGTTTACAGATACGCAGTATTTT
TRBV15	.	.	TRBJ2-1	17	CATSLEMALTYNNEQFF	TGTGCCACCAGCCTAGAAATGGCCCTCACCTACAACAATGAGCAGTTCTTC
TRBV13	.	few	TRBJ2-5	11	CASSIGETQYF	TGTGCCAGCAGCATCGGGGAGACCCAGTACTTC
TRBV18	.	.	TRBJ2-5	16	CASSPRGDLGGETQYF	TGTGCCAGCTCACCAAGAGGGGACTTGGGAGGAGAGACCCAGTACTTC
TRBV11-2	.	few	TRBJ2-7	14	CASSRRRNSYEQYF	TGTGCCAGCAGCCGGAGGAGGAATTCATACGAGCAGTACTTC
TRBV29-1	.	once	TRBJ2-7	10	CSAGSREQYF	TGCAGCGCAGGTTCTCGGGAGCAGTACTTC
TRBV4-1	.	.	TRBJ1-2	20	CASSQDPGGRAYYYFYGYTF	TGCGCCAGCAGCCAAGATCCCGGTGGCAGGGCCTACTACTACTTCTATGGCTACACCTTC
TRBV11-2	TRBD1	once	TRBJ1-2	14	CASSARDSSYGYTF	TGTGCCAGCAGCGCCCGGGACAGCTCTTATGGCTACACCTTC
TRBV6-5	.	once	TRBJ2-7	12	CASSYGGSEQYF	TGTGCCAGCAGTTATGGGGGCAGCGAGCAGTACTTC
TRBV29-1	TRBD1	.	TRBJ2-7	13	CSVRRQGTSEQYF	TGCAGCGTTCGGCGACAGGGTACCTCCGAGCAGTACTTC
TRBV27	TRBD2	few	TRBJ2-5	15	CATGGGFGYQSGQYF	TGTGCCACGGGAGGGGGGTTCGGCTATCAGAGCGGGCAGTACTTC